Included here is one T cell receptor beta chain sequence, with context. The data belong to a study of T cells after yellow fever vaccination. TCRdb called the 5' RACE reads again in MiXCR, with one record for every CDR3 protein. The data hold about 360,000 distinct CDR3 sequences, with about 6.2% observed a single time. Per germline, CDR1 ENHRY and CDR2 SYGVKD. There are 13 residues in the CDR3. V gave up 11 bases and J gave up 5 bases, with 18 bases separating them. This sequence joins TRBV10-3 and TRBJ2-5, with D possibly called TRBD1 or TRBD2 (5 bases each). Sequences were derived from PBMCs, sampled 5 days after the yellow fever booster vaccination. The clonotype was recovered from a man under 40 who received the YFV17D yellow fever vaccine. The CDR3 DNA reads TGTGCCGTCCGGGACCCCCGTCAGGAGACCCAGTACTTC. Protein sequence: CAVRDPRQETQYF.